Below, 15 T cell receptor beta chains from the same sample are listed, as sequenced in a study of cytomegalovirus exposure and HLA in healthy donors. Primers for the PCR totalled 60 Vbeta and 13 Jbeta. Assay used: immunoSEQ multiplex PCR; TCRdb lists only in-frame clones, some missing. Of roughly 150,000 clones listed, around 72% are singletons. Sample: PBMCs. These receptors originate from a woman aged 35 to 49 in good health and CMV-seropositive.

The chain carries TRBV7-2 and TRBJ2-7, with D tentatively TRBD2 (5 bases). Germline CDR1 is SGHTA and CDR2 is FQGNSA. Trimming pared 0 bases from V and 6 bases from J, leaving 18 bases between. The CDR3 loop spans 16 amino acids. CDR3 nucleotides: TGTGCCAGCAGCTTAGCGCTCGGGGTGGGGTCTGGCGAGCAGTACTTC. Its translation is CASSLALGVGSGEQYF.

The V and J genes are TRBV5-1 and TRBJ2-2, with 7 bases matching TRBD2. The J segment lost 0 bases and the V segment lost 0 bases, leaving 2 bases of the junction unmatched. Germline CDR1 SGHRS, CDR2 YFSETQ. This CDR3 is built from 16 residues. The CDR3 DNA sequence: TGCGCCAGCAGCTTGGGTCGGGGGGCGAACACCGGGGAGCTGTTTTTT. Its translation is CASSLGRGANTGELFF.

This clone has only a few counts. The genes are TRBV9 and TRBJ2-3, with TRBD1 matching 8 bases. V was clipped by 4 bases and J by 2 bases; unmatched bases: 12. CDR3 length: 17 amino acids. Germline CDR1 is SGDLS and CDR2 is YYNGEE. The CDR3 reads CASSRGGRDRTTDTQYF. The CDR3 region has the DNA TGTGCCAGCAGCAGAGGTGGCCGGGACAGGACCACAGATACGCAGTATTTT.

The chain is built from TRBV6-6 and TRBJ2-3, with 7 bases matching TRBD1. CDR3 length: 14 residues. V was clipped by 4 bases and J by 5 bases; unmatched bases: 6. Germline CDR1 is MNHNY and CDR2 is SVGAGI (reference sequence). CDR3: CASSLDRVEDTQYF. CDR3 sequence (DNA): TGTGCCAGCAGTTTAGACAGGGTGGAAGATACGCAGTATTTT.

The CDR3 sequence: CASRYPSRGGRGYTF. CDR3 nucleotides: TGTGCCAGCAGATACCCAAGTCGTGGTGGGAGGGGCTACACCTTC. The chain uses TRBV28 and TRBJ1-2; no reliable D call. Deletions cut 6 bases from V and 8 bases from J, with 22 bases between. Germline V gene sequence: CDR1 MDHEN, CDR2 SYDVKM. The CDR3 is 15 amino acids.

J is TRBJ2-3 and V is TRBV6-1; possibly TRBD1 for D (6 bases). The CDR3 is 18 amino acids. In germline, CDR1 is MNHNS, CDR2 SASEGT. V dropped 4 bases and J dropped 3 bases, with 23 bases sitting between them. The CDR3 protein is CASSGKGSRGVWTDTQYF. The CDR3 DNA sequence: TGTGCCAGCAGTGGAAAAGGCAGCAGGGGTGTTTGGACAGATACGCAGTATTTT.

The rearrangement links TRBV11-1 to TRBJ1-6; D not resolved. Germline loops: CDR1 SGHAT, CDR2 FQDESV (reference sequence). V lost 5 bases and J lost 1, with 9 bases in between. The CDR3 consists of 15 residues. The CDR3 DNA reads TGTGCCAGCAGCCGAGACATGTCCTATAATTCACCCCTCCACTTT. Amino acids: CASSRDMSYNSPLHF.

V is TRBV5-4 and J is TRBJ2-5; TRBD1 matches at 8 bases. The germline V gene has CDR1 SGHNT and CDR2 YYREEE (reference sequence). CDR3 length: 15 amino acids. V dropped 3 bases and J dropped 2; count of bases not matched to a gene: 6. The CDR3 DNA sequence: TGTGCCAGCAGCTCCAGGACAGGGCGGCAAGAGACCCAGTACTTC. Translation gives CASSSRTGRQETQYF.

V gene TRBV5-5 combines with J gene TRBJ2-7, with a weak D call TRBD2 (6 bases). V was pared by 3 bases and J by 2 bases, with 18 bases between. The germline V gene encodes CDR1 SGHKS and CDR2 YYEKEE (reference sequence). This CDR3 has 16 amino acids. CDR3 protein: CASSSQVDGGTYEQYF. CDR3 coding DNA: TGTGCCAGCAGCTCGCAAGTTGACGGGGGTACCTACGAGCAGTACTTC.

The CDR3 nucleotides are TGTGCCAGCAGTTCCCTAGCGGGGGGGAACAATGAGCAGTTCTTC. Translation: CASSSLAGGNNEQFF. The rearrangement uses TRBV28 and TRBJ2-1, with 12 nucleotides matching TRBD2. The germline V gene has CDR1 MDHEN and CDR2 SYDVKM. The CDR3 runs to 15 residues. J lost 5 bases, V lost 4 bases, and 3 bases had no gene match. Full variable domain (rest looked up from reference TRBV28 and TRBJ2-1): DVKVTQSSRYLVKRTGEKVFLECVQDMDHENMFWYRQDPGLGLRLIYFSYDVKMKEKGDIPEGYSVSREKKERFSLILESASTNQTSMYLCASSSLAGGNNEQFFGPGTRLTVL.

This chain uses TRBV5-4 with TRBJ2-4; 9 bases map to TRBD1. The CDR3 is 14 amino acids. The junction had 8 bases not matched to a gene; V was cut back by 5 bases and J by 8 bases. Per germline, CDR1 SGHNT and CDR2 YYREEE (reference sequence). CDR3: CASRPQGAIDIQYF. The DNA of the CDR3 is TGTGCCAGCAGACCACAGGGGGCGATTGACATTCAGTACTTC.

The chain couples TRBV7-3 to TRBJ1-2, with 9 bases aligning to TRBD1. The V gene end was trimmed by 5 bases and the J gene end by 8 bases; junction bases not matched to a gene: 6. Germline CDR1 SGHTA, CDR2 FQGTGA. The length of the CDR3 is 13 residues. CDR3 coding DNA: TGTGCCAGCAGCCCAACAGGGGGCGACGGCTACACCTTC. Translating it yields CASSPTGGDGYTF.

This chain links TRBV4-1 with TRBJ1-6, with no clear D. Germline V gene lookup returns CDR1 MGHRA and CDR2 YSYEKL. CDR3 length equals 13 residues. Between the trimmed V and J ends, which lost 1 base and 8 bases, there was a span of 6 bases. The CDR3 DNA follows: TGCGCCAGCAGCCAAGTCGCGGATTCACCCCTCCACTTT. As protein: CASSQVADSPLHF.

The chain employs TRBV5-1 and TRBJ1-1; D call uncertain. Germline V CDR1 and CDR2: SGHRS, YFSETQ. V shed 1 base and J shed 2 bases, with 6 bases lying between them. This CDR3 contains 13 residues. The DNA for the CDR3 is TGCGCCAGCAGCTTGAAACAAAACACTGAAGCTTTCTTT. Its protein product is CASSLKQNTEAFF.

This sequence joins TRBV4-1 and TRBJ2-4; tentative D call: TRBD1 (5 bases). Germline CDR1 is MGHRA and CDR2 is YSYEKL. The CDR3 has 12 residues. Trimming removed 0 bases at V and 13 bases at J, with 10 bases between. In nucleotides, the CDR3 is TGCGCCAGCAGCCAAGATCAGGGTCGCCAGTACTTC. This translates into CASSQDQGRQYF.